One and the same sample provided the 21 T cell receptor beta chains below, sequenced in a study of cytomegalovirus exposure and HLA in healthy donors. PCR employed 60 Vbeta and 13 Jbeta primers. Only in-frame clones appear in the TCRdb table, and some are missing; sequencing was by immunoSEQ multiplex PCR. The data hold 70,000 to 85,000 clones, with 74% observed a single time. Sample: PBMCs. These TCRs come from a man in his forties or fifties in good health and CMV-seropositive.

The CDR3 here is CSVEEEDEKLFF. CDR3 nucleotide sequence: TGCAGCGTGGAGGAGGAGGATGAAAAACTGTTTTTT. The V call is TRBV29-1, the J call TRBJ1-4, with unresolved D. The CDR3 spans 12 residues. Per the germline V gene, CDR1 is SQVTM and CDR2 is ANQGSEA. Trimming removed 6 bases at V and 6 bases at J, with 11 bases between.

This chain connects TRBV9 to TRBJ2-5, with D unresolved. V was trimmed by 0 bases and J by 5 bases, leaving 5 bases between them. CDR1 is SGDLS and CDR2 is YYNGEE in the germline V gene. The CDR3 is 12 amino acids. CDR3 sequence: CASSVEEETQYF. DNA of the CDR3: TGTGCCAGCAGCGTAGAGGAGGAGACCCAGTACTTC.

The chain is built from TRBV4-1 and TRBJ1-1, with D perhaps matching TRBD1 (5 bases). CDR1 and CDR2 (germline): MGHRA, YSYEKL. This CDR3 is 14 amino acids long. Trimming took 2 bases from V and 4 from J, leaving 11 bases between them. This chain's CDR3 is CASSQYQGATEAFF. The CDR3 DNA sequence: TGCGCCAGCAGCCAATATCAAGGGGCCACTGAAGCTTTCTTT.

The chain links TRBV4-2 to TRBJ2-2; TRBD2 agrees at 11 bases. Looked up from germline, CDR1 is LGHNA and CDR2 is YNFKEQ. The CDR3 sequence is 16 residues long. Trimming at V came to 5 bases and at J to 0 bases, leaving 2 bases not matched to a gene. The CDR3 spells CASSVGLAANTGELFF. The CDR3 coding sequence is TGTGCCAGCAGCGTGGGACTAGCGGCGAACACCGGGGAGCTGTTTTTT.

V and J are TRBV7-7 and TRBJ2-5; TRBD1 matches at 11 bases. Trimming at V came to 5 bases and at J to 5 bases, leaving 4 bases not matched to a gene. The CDR3 runs to 14 residues. Germline CDR1 reads SSHAT; CDR2 reads FNYEAQ (reference sequence). CDR3 nucleotides: TGTGCCAGCAGCCCGCGGACAGGGGGCGAGACCCAGTACTTC. Translating it yields CASSPRTGGETQYF. Full variable domain (rest looked up from reference TRBV7-7 and TRBJ2-5): GAGVSQSPRYKVTKRGQDVTLRCDPISSHATLYWYQQALGQGPEFLTYFNYEAQPDKSGLPSDRFSAERPEGSISTLTIQRTEQRDSAMYRCASSPRTGGETQYFGPGTRLLVL.

This clone was counted between two and nine times. This chain connects TRBV6-1 to TRBJ2-7, with 7 bases aligning to TRBD2. The trim removed 8 bases at V and 2 bases at J, leaving 12 bases unmatched. The CDR3 totals 15 residues. Germline V gene sequence: CDR1 MNHNS, CDR2 SASEGT. CDR3 residues: CASRAPGLSAYEQYF. The CDR3 region has the DNA TGTGCCAGCCGTGCCCCGGGACTATCAGCCTACGAGCAGTACTTC.

This clone was recorded once. This chain connects TRBV11-2 to TRBJ2-5; D remains ambiguous. The germline V gene encodes CDR1 SGHAT and CDR2 FQNNGV. The CDR3 runs to 14 residues. V was clipped by 1 base and J by 2 bases, with 8 bases between them. In DNA, the CDR3 is TGTGCCAGCAGCTTAGGTCGCAGGCAAGAGACCCAGTACTTC. Its protein is CASSLGRRQETQYF.

The rearrangement joins TRBV19 to TRBJ2-3, with 10 bases lining up with TRBD2. The germline V gene has CDR1 LNHDA and CDR2 SQIVND (reference sequence). This CDR3 has 18 residues. The J segment lost 10 bases and the V segment lost 5 bases, leaving 21 bases of the junction unmatched. The CDR3 bases are TGTGCCAGTAGTCCCTCCGGGCCAGCGGGGGGGCGGGCTCAGGCGCAGTATTTT. Translating gives CASSPSGPAGGRAQAQYF. Variable domain in full (rest from reference TRBV19 and TRBJ2-3): DGGITQSPKYLFRKEGQNVTLSCEQNLNHDAMYWYRQDPGQGLRLIYYSQIVNDFQKGDIAEGYSVSREKKESFPLTVTSAQKNPTAFYLCASSPSGPAGGRAQAQYFGPGTRLTVL.

The chain carries TRBV18 and TRBJ2-7; no clear D gene. The germline gives CDR1 KGHSH, CDR2 LQKENI. Trimming took off 0 bases at V and 5 bases at J, with 11 bases between the two ends. The CDR3 is 14 amino acids. CDR3 sequence (DNA): TGTGCCAGCTCACCACCTAGTAGACTCCACGAGCAGTACTTC. Protein product: CASSPPSRLHEQYF.

The chain is built from TRBV5-8 and TRBJ2-5; D possibly corresponds to TRBD1 (6 bases). The germline V and J ends were trimmed by 0 bases and 3 bases, with 9 bases remaining between them. CDR1 is SGHTS and CDR2 is YDEGEE in the germline V gene. The CDR3 is 14 residues long. CDR3 nucleotides: TGTGCCAGCAGCTTGGCTGGGGGCAAAGAGACCCAGTACTTC. This codes for CASSLAGGKETQYF. The full variable domain, its missing parts supplied by reference TRBV5-8 and TRBJ2-5, is EAGVTQSPTHLIKTRGQQATLRCSPISGHTSVYWYQQALGLGLQFLLWYDEGEERNRGNFPPRFSGRQFPNYSSELNVNALELEDSALYLCASSLAGGKETQYFGPGTRLLVL.

The genes are TRBV10-1 and TRBJ2-7; the D gene is possibly TRBD1 (6 bases). The CDR3 loop spans 12 amino acids. CDR1 is WNHNN, CDR2 SYGVQD, per germline (reference sequence). The V end was cut by 3 bases, the J end by 6 bases, with 9 bases between. CDR3 DNA: TGCGCCAGCAGTGAACAGGGTCGCGAGCAGTACTTC. Translated: CASSEQGREQYF.

The V and J genes are TRBV5-5 and TRBJ2-7; 10 bases map to TRBD1. V lost 2 bases to trimming and J lost 5 bases; unmatched junction nucleotides: 4. The CDR3 length is 14 residues. CDR1 and CDR2 from the germline V gene are SGHKS and YYEKEE (reference sequence). The CDR3 region has the DNA TGTGCCAGCAGCTTTTGGGGACAGGGGAACGAGCAGTACTTC. Its translation is CASSFWGQGNEQYF.

The chain couples TRBV2 to TRBJ2-1; no clear D gene. Germline loops: CDR1 SNHLY, CDR2 FYNNEI. Trimming shortened V by 1 base and J by 12 bases, and 10 bases separated the two germline ends. This CDR3 has 12 amino acids. CDR3 loop: CASSEGVPGQFF. CDR3 sequence (DNA): TGTGCCAGCAGTGAAGGGGTGCCGGGGCAGTTCTTC.

This chain connects TRBV7-9 to TRBJ1-1; a weak D match, TRBD1 (6 bases). Trimming cost V 4 bases and J 1 base, with 13 bases left between them. The CDR3 length is 15 residues. Germline-derived CDR1 and CDR2 are SEHNR and FQNEAQ (reference sequence). CDR3 protein: CASSSSNRENTEAFF. As DNA, the CDR3 is TGTGCCAGCAGCTCCTCTAACAGGGAGAACACTGAAGCTTTCTTT.

The J gene is TRBJ1-2, the V gene TRBV7-9; no firm D call. V dropped 3 bases and J dropped 2 bases, with 10 bases sitting between them. Germline-derived CDR1 and CDR2 are SEHNR and FQNEAQ (reference sequence). There are 14 residues in the CDR3. CDR3 coding DNA: TGTGCCAGCAGCTTTAGCGCAGAAAACTATGGCTACACCTTC. It codes for CASSFSAENYGYTF.

Comment on this clone: The conserved phenylalanine or tryptophan is not found at the CDR3 terminus, so this likely reflects a read error. The chain employs TRBV2 and TRBJ2-7; 7 bases agree with TRBD1. Unmatched junction bases numbered 3, after V lost 3 bases and J lost 4 bases. CDR1 is SNHLY, CDR2 FYNNEI, per germline. The CDR3 sequence is 13 residues long. The DNA for the CDR3 is TGTGCCAGCAGTGAGCTACAGGGGTACGAGCAGTACCTC. Translation gives CASSELQGYEQYL.

This clone was found a few times. The chain employs TRBV11-2 and TRBJ2-7, with 8 nucleotides matching TRBD1. Germline V lookup: CDR1 SGHAT, CDR2 FQNNGV. CDR3 length equals 15 residues. Germline trimming cut 1 base from V and 2 bases from J; bases unmatched to any gene: 4. The CDR3 coding sequence is TGTGCCAGCAGCTTAGGCGGACAGGGTACCTACGAGCAGTACTTC. Its protein product is CASSLGGQGTYEQYF.

The chain is built from TRBV5-1 and TRBJ1-6; 8 bases map to TRBD1. Unmatched junction bases numbered 10, after V lost 4 bases and J lost 10 bases. The CDR3 consists of 15 residues. The germline V gene has CDR1 SGHRS and CDR2 YFSETQ. The CDR3 nucleotides read TGCGCCAGCAGCCCTGGGACAGGACTTCAATCACCCCTCCACTTT. Its translation: CASSPGTGLQSPLHF.

V usage is TRBV5-1 and J usage is TRBJ1-6, with 7 bases lining up with TRBD1. The CDR3 spans 15 residues. Losses at the gene ends were 4 bases for V and 6 bases for J; bases not matched to a gene: 7. Per germline, CDR1 SGHRS and CDR2 YFSETQ. The CDR3 nucleotides read TGCGCCAGCAGCCCAGACGGGACAGTTAATTCACCCCTCCACTTT. The encoded protein is CASSPDGTVNSPLHF.

The sample holds one count of this clone. The V call is TRBV15, the J call TRBJ2-2; 10 positions match TRBD2. Trimming took 6 bases from V and 5 from J; bases not matched to a gene: 3. Germline CDR1 is LNHNV and CDR2 is YYDKDF (reference sequence). The CDR3 sequence is 14 residues long. The CDR3 sequence: CATRAGGYTGELFF. CDR3 DNA: TGTGCCACCAGAGCGGGGGGGTATACCGGGGAGCTGTTTTTT.

This clone was seen more than once but under ten times. The V and J genes are TRBV14 and TRBJ2-1; TRBD1 aligns across 8 bases. J was trimmed by 4 bases and V by 4 bases; bases with no gene match: 9. The CDR3 extends over 16 amino acids. Per germline, CDR1 SGHDN and CDR2 FVKESK. CDR3 nucleotide sequence: TGTGCCAGCAGCCCAGGGGGCAGGGGGTCGTACAATGAGCAGTTCTTC. Translating gives CASSPGGRGSYNEQFF.